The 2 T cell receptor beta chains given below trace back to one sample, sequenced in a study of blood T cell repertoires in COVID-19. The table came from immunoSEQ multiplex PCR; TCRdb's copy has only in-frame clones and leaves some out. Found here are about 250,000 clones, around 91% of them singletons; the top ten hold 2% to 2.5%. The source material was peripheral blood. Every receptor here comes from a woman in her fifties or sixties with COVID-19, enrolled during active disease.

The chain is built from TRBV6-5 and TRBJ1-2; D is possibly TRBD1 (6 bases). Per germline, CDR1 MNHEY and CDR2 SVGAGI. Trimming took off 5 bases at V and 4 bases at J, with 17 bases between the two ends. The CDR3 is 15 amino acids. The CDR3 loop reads CASSTKSTGLYGYTF. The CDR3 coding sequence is TGTGCCAGCAGTACTAAATCGACAGGACTCTATGGCTACACCTTC.

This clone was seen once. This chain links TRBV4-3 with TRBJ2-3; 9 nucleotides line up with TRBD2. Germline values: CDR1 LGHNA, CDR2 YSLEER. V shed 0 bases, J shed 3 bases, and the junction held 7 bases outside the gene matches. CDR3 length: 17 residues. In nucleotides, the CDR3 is TGCGCCAGCAGCCAAGATGTCGCGGGGGGGAGAACAGATACGCAGTATTTT. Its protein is CASSQDVAGGRTDTQYF.